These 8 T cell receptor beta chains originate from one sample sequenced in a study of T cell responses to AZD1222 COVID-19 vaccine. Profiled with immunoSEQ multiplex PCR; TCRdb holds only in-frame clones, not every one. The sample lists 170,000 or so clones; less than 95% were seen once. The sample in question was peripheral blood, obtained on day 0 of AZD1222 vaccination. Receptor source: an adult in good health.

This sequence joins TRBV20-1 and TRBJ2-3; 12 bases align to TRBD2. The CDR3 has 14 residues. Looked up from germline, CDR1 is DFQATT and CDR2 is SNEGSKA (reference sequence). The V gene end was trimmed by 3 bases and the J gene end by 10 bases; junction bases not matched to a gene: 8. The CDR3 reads CSASVASGGAAQYF. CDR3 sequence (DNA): TGCAGTGCTAGTGTGGCTAGCGGGGGGGCGGCGCAGTATTTT.

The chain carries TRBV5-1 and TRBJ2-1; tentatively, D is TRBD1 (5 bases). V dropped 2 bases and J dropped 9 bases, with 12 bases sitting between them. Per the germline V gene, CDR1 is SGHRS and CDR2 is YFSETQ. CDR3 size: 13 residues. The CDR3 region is CASSLNLGPEQFF. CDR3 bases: TGCGCCAGCAGCTTAAATTTGGGGCCTGAGCAGTTCTTC.

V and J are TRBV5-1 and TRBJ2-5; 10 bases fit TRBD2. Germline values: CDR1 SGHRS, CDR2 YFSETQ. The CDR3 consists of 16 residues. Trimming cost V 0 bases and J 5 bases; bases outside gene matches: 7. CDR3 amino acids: CASSLALASGGETQYF. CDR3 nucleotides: TGCGCCAGCAGCTTGGCTCTTGCTAGCGGGGGTGAGACCCAGTACTTC.

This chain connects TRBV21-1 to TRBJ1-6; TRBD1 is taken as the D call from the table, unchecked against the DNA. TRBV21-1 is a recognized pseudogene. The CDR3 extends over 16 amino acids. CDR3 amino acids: CASSKRPRAPNSPLHF. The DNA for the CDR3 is TGTGCCAGCAGCAAACGGCCCAGGGCGCCTAATTCACCCCTCCACTTT.

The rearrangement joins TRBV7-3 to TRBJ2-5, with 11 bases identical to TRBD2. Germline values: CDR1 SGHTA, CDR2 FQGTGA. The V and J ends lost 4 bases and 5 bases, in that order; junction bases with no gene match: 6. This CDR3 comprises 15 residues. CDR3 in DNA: TGTGCCAGCAGCTCATCCGGGACTAGCGGTGAGACCCAGTACTTC. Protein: CASSSSGTSGETQYF.

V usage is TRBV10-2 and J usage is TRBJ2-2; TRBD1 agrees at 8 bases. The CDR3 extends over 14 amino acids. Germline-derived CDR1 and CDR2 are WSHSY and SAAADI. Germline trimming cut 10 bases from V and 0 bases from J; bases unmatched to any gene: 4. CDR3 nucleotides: TGCGCCACCCGACAGGGGTCGAACACCGGGGAGCTGTTTTTT. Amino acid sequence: CATRQGSNTGELFF.

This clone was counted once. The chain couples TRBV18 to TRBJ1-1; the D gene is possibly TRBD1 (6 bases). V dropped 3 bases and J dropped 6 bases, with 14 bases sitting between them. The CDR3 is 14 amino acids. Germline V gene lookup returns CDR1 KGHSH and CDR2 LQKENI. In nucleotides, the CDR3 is TGTGCCAGCTCACCGCGGGACATTATCCCTGAAGCTTTCTTT. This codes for CASSPRDIIPEAFF.

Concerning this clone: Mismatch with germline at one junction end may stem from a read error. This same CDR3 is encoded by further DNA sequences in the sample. The CDR3 region has the DNA TGTGCCAGCAGGTTAGGACGGGGCAGCAATCAGCCCCAGCATTTT. Protein: CASRLGRGSNQPQHF. The chain combines TRBV7-2 with TRBJ1-5; a weak D match, TRBD1 (5 bases). This CDR3 has 15 amino acids. Germline CDR1 reads SGHTA; CDR2 reads FQGNSA. Using reference TRBV7-2 and TRBJ1-5 for the parts outside the CDR3, the full variable domain is GAGVSQSPSNKVTEKGKDVELRCDPISGHTALYWYRQSLGQGLEFLIYFQGNSAPDKSGLPSDRFSAERTGGSVSTLTIQRTQQEDSAVYLCASRLGRGSNQPQHFGDGTRLSIL.